The 5 T cell receptor beta chains reported below all come from one sample, sequenced in a study of shared clonotypes between healthy human individuals. This table comes from immunoSEQ multiplex PCR, and its TCRdb copy is limited to in-frame clones, with some not included. The data hold about 600,000 clones, with 97% observed a single time. The material sequenced was naive CD4+ T cells sorted from blood. Subset specified: CD45RA+ positively selected. The receptor set was obtained from a woman in her 30s in good health.

On this clone itself: Other DNA sequences in this sample translate to the same CDR3. The chain couples TRBV18 to TRBJ2-7, with TRBD2 matching 11 bases. This CDR3 contains 15 residues. Germline V gene sequence: CDR1 KGHSH, CDR2 LQKENI. J was trimmed by 2 bases and V by 3 bases; bases with no gene match: 3. CDR3 protein: CASSPGTSGAYEQYF. CDR3 nucleotides: TGTGCCAGCTCACCCGGGACTAGCGGTGCCTACGAGCAGTACTTC. Together with reference TRBV18 and TRBJ2-7, the CDR3 gives the full variable domain: NAGVMQNPRHLVRRRGQEARLRCSPMKGHSHVYWYRQLPEEGLKFMVYLQKENIIDESGMPKERFSAEFPKEGPSILRIQQVVRGDSAAYFCASSPGTSGAYEQYFGPGTRLTVT.

This clone was detected only once. The rearrangement uses TRBV5-8 and TRBJ2-3, with 7 nucleotides matching TRBD2. The CDR3 is made up of 16 amino acids. Trimming cost V 2 bases and J 2 bases; bases outside gene matches: 8. The germline V gene has CDR1 SGHTS and CDR2 YDEGEE. The CDR3 loop reads CASSLGTTFPTDTQYF. DNA of the CDR3: TGTGCCAGCAGCTTAGGGACTACCTTTCCCACAGATACGCAGTATTTT.

The chain uses TRBV10-3 and TRBJ1-4; D remains ambiguous. V shed 6 bases and J shed 0 bases, with 11 bases lying between them. Germline-derived CDR1 and CDR2 are ENHRY and SYGVKD. The CDR3 has 15 residues. Here the CDR3 reads CAIRKDGATNEKLFF. The CDR3 DNA sequence: TGTGCCATCAGGAAGGACGGAGCAACTAATGAAAAACTGTTTTTT.

This chain joins TRBV6-5 and TRBJ1-1, with 7 nucleotides matching TRBD1. In germline, CDR1 is MNHEY, CDR2 SVGAGI. The CDR3 runs 14 residues. Trimming at V came to 8 bases and at J to 2 bases, leaving 8 bases not matched to a gene. CDR3 sequence (DNA): TGTGCCAGCGGGTTACAGGGGACAAACACTGAAGCTTTCTTT. It encodes CASGLQGTNTEAFF.

The chain combines TRBV23-1 with TRBJ2-1; TRBD1 aligns across 8 bases. TRBV23-1 is treated as an ORF (open reading frame) with a function not yet certain. The CDR3 has 15 residues. V dropped 2 bases and J dropped 7; count of bases not matched to a gene: 7. CDR3 coding DNA: TGCGCCAGCAGTCAAACGACAGGGGACGTGAATGAGCAGTTCTTC. Translated: CASSQTTGDVNEQFF.